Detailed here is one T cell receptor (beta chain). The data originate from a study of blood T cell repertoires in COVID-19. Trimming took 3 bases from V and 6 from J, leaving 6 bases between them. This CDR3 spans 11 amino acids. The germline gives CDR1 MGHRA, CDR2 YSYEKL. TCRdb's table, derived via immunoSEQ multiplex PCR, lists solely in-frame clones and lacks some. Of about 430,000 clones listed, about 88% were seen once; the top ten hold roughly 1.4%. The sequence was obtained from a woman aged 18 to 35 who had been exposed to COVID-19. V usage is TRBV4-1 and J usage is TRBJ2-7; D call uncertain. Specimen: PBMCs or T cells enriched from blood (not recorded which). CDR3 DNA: TGCGCCAGCAGCCACGGGTTCGAGCAGTACTTC. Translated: CASSHGFEQYF.